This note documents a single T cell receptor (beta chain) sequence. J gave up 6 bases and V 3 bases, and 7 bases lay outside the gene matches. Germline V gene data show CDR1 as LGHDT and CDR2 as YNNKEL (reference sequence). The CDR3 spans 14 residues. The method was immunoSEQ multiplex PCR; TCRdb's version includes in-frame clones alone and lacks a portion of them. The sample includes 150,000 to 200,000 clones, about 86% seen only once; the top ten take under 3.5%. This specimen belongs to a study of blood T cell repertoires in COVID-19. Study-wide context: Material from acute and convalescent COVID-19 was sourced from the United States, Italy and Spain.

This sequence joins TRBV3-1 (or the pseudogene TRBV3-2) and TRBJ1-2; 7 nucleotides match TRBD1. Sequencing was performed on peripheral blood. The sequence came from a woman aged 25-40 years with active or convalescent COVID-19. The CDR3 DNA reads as TGTGCCAGCAGCCATCTACAGGGGAGAGATGGCTACACCTTC. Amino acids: CASSHLQGRDGYTF.